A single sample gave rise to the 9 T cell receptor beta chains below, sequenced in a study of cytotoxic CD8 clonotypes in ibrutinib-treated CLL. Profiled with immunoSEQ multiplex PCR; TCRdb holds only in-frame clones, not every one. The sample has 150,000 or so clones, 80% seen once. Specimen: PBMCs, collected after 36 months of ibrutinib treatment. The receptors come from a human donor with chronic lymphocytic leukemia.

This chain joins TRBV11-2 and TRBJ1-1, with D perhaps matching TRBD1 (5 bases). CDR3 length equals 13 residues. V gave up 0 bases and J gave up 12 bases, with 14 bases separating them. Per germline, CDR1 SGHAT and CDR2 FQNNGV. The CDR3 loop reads CASSLEVQGVTFF. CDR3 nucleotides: TGTGCCAGCAGCTTAGAAGTCCAGGGTGTGACTTTCTTT.

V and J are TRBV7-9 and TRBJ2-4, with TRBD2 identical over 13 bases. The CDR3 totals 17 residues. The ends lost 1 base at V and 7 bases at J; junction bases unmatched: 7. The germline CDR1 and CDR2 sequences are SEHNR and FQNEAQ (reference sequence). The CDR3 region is CASSLVGTSGIRNIQYF. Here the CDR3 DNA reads TGTGCCAGCAGCTTAGTGGGGACTAGCGGGATTCGGAACATTCAGTACTTC.

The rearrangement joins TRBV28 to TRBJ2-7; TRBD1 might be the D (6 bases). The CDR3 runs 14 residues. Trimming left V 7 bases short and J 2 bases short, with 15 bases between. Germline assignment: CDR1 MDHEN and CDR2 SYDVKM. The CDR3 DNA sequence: TGTGCCAGCACCCCTAACAGGGCCACCTACGAGCAGTACTTC. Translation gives CASTPNRATYEQYF.

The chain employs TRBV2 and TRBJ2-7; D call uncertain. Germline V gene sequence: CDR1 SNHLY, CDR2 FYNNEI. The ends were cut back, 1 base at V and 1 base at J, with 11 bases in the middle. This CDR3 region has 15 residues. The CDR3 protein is CASSEVLRLSYEQYF. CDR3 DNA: TGTGCCAGCAGTGAAGTCTTGCGGTTATCCTACGAGCAGTACTTC. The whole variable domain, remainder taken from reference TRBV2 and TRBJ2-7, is EPEVTQTPSHQVTQMGQEVILRCVPISNHLYFYWYRQILGQKVEFLVSFYNNEISEKSEIFDDQFSVERPDGSNFTLKIRSTKLEDSAMYFCASSEVLRLSYEQYFGPGTRLTVT.

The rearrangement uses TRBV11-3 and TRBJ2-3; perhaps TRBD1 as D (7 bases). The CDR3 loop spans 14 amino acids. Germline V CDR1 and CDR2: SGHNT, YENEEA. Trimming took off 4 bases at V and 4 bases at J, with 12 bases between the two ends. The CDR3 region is CASSSDREADTQYF. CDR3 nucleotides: TGTGCCAGCAGCTCCGACAGGGAGGCAGATACGCAGTATTTT.

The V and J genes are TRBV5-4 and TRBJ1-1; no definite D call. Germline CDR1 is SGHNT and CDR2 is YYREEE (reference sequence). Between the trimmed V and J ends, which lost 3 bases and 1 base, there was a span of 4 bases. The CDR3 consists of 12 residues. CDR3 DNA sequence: TGTGCCAGCAGCTCAACGAACACTGAAGCTTTCTTT. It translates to CASSSTNTEAFF.

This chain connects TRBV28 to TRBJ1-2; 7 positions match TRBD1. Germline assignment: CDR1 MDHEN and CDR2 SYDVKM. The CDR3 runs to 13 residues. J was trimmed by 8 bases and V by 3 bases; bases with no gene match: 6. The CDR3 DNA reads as TGTGCCAGCAGTTTCAGGGGGGAGCGCGGCTACACCTTC. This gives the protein CASSFRGERGYTF.

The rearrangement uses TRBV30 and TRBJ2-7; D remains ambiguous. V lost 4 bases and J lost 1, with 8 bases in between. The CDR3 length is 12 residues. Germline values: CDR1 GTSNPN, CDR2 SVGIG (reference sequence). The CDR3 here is CAWNAGSYEQYF. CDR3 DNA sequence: TGTGCCTGGAATGCAGGATCCTACGAGCAGTACTTC.

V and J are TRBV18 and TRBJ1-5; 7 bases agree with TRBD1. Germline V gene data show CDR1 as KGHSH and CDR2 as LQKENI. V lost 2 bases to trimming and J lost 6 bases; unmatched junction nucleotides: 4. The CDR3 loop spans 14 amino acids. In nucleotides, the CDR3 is TGTGCCAGCTCACCAAACAGGGGCTCTCAGCCCCAGCATTTT. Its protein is CASSPNRGSQPQHF.